This TCR beta chain was captured in a study of T cell responses to AZD1222 COVID-19 vaccine (dated by TCRdb to about 2021). About the study as a whole: AZD1222 recipients with second doses at about 4 weeks or about 12 weeks were pooled, because spike-specific TCR depth and breadth did not differ between schedules. TCR sequencing was performed for 230 to 250 trial participants, of whom around 210 were given two doses of AZD1222 and 26 were given two doses of MenACWY control vaccine. Trial participants were enrolled into age subgroups of 18-55, 56-69 and 70-plus years, which contained approximately 150, 28 and 58 TCR-sequenced participants, respectively. Study-wide conclusions, independent of this receptor: Participants were mostly white British and included more females than males, and it was suggested by the authors that clonal diversity may have been underestimated. Spike-specific TCR breadth and depth rose significantly after two AZD1222 doses compared with day 0 and with MenACWY recipients. The 56-69-year group was small, and its depth increase did not reach significance, likely because of low power. Because no day 14 peak-response samples were available, the repertoires could be characterized only after the peak T cell response. Conclusions about previously exposed vaccinees are limited because only six or seven AZD1222 recipients were SARS-CoV-2 seropositive at baseline. The vaccine-associated CD4 TCRs covered the entire spike protein, and the dominant responses fell in regions 160-218 and 743-854. Nearly half of unique spike-specific TCRs reportedly recognized epitopes outside regions mutated in the B.1.351 and B.1.1.7 variants.

This clone was detected only once. Its antigen is unknown. No much larger clone is present one base from it, and per-base qualities are unavailable. Interpreted using the paper, the time point label stands for: baseline before first vaccination. The vaccinee samples were drawn from two UK trials, COV001 and COV002, one of which was a single-blind randomized controlled phase 2/3 trial testing AZD1222 (ChAdOx1 nCoV-19) in healthy adults. For TCRbeta chain sequencing, PBMC samples were collected from trial participants at day 0 and at day 28 after the second dose. V is cut back by 5 bases and J by 2 bases, with 1 base in the junction unmatched. The CDR1 and CDR2 encoded by the germline V gene are MRHNA and SNTAGT. The CDR3 measures 14 amino acids from cysteine to phenylalanine. The read is trimmed to its CDR3 DNA, 42 bases read in frame from base 1. The CDR3 regions of human TCRbeta chains were analyzed by immunosequencing. The study's own analysis went as follows. Repertoire TCRs were matched against a reference library of SARS-CoV-2-specific TCRs generated with the MIRA antigen-specificity platform. Breadth was defined as the fraction of unique TCRs that were SARS-CoV-2-associated, and depth was defined as the fraction of total T cells that were SARS-CoV-2-associated. Using the MIRA data, every spike-specific TCR was mapped to the spike region that the TCR reacted to and assigned to either a CD4 or a CD8 class. Log10-transformed breadth and depth values were compared by one-way ANOVA with Sidak's multiple comparisons tests. TCRdb took over this immuneACCESS table, retaining in-frame rearrangements with V and J assigned. Such tables are incomplete; in checked studies, under half of the missing clones stem from an unresolved V gene, and the remainder is unexplained. V, J and clone size reflect that table, while D and trimming were determined from the DNA. The sample table shows about 180,000 clones, and about 91% are seen once. In total, the top ten clones hold roughly 8% of the sample.

This sequence uses TRBV6-4 and TRBJ1-1, and TRBD1 aligns with 11 junction nucleotides. The material sequenced was peripheral blood, taken on day 0 of AZD1222 vaccination. The TCR was taken from an adult in good health. The nucleotide sequence is given as TGTGCCAGCAGTTGGACAGGGGGCAACACTGAAGCTTTCTTT. Its translation is CASSWTGGNTEAFF.